These T cell receptor beta chains were read from a single sample in a study of resident and recirculating memory T cells in vitiligo. TCRdb keeps only in-frame clones here, not all; method: immunoSEQ multiplex PCR. This repertoire shows 70,000 to 75,000 clones, approximately 91% found once; its top ten account for 4.9%. Sample: blood. These receptors were collected from a male donor with vitiligo. CDR3s include the opening cysteine and the closing phenylalanine or tryptophan. The order of the fields is clone size, J gene, D gene, V gene, CDR3 protein, CDR3 DNA. The D gene is left open where the match is weak. Rows give clone size only sometimes, using once, few, many, or a class for an expanded clone.

clone_size: -; j_call: TRBJ2-6; d_call: -; v_call: TRBV5-1; cdr3_aa: CASSEVAGANVLTF; cdr3_nt: TGCGCCAGCAGCGAGGTTGCTGGGGCCAACGTCCTGACTTTC
clone_size: -; j_call: TRBJ1-2; d_call: TRBD1; v_call: TRBV29-1; cdr3_aa: CSARTGDGYTF; cdr3_nt: TGCAGCGCGCGGACAGGGGATGGCTACACCTTC
clone_size: -; j_call: TRBJ1-2; d_call: TRBD1; v_call: TRBV4-1; cdr3_aa: CASSHPGQRLIYTF; cdr3_nt: TGCGCCAGCAGCCACCCGGGACAGCGGCTGATCTACACCTTC
clone_size: -; j_call: TRBJ2-5; d_call: TRBD1; v_call: TRBV7-3; cdr3_aa: CASSQGQQETQYF; cdr3_nt: TGTGCCAGCAGCCAGGGACAGCAAGAGACCCAGTACTTC
clone_size: -; j_call: TRBJ1-2; d_call: TRBD1; v_call: TRBV19; cdr3_aa: CASRTRTGDYSGYTF; cdr3_nt: TGTGCCAGTAGGACGAGGACAGGGGATTATTCTGGCTACACCTTC
clone_size: -; j_call: TRBJ1-2; d_call: -; v_call: TRBV6-1; cdr3_aa: CASTIAQGNYGYTF; cdr3_nt: TGTGCCAGCACCATTGCACAGGGAAACTATGGCTACACCTTC
clone_size: -; j_call: TRBJ1-2; d_call: -; v_call: TRBV18; cdr3_aa: CASSPTRQVGRGYTF; cdr3_nt: TGTGCCAGCTCTCCAACGAGACAGGTCGGGAGGGGCTACACCTTC
clone_size: once; j_call: TRBJ2-7; d_call: TRBD1; v_call: TRBV6-5; cdr3_aa: CASSSGTGGEEQYF; cdr3_nt: TGTGCCAGCAGCTCCGGGACAGGGGGCGAAGAGCAGTACTTC
clone_size: -; j_call: TRBJ1-1; d_call: TRBD1; v_call: TRBV7-8; cdr3_aa: CASSLWDRGTEAFF; cdr3_nt: TGTGCCAGCAGCCTATGGGACAGGGGGACTGAAGCTTTCTTT
clone_size: -; j_call: TRBJ2-7; d_call: TRBD1; v_call: TRBV6-1; cdr3_aa: CASSAGQGKAYEQYF; cdr3_nt: TGTGCCAGCAGTGCGGGACAGGGGAAGGCCTACGAGCAGTACTTC
clone_size: -; j_call: TRBJ2-2; d_call: TRBD1; v_call: TRBV7-2; cdr3_aa: CASRLTGDPWAGELFF; cdr3_nt: TGTGCCAGCAGATTGACAGGGGACCCCTGGGCCGGGGAGCTGTTTTTT
clone_size: -; j_call: TRBJ2-3; d_call: TRBD1; v_call: TRBV28; cdr3_aa: CASHGQGTLDTQYF; cdr3_nt: TGTGCCAGCCACGGACAGGGAACTTTGGATACGCAGTATTTT
clone_size: -; j_call: TRBJ2-1; d_call: -; v_call: TRBV7-3; cdr3_aa: CASSVRLYNEQFF; cdr3_nt: TGTGCCAGCAGCGTCCGACTGTACAATGAGCAGTTCTTC
clone_size: -; j_call: TRBJ1-2; d_call: TRBD1; v_call: TRBV7-9; cdr3_aa: CASSPTDRANYGYTF; cdr3_nt: TGTGCCAGCAGCCCGACCGACAGGGCCAACTATGGCTACACCTTC
clone_size: -; j_call: TRBJ1-6; d_call: -; v_call: TRBV25-1; cdr3_aa: CASRWDSGMDNSPLHF; cdr3_nt: TGTGCCAGCAGGTGGGACTCCGGGATGGATAATTCACCCCTCCACTTT
clone_size: -; j_call: TRBJ1-5; d_call: TRBD1; v_call: TRBV19; cdr3_aa: CASSIRRDRVDQPQHF; cdr3_nt: TGTGCCAGTAGTATACGACGGGACAGGGTGGATCAGCCCCAGCATTTT
clone_size: -; j_call: TRBJ2-1; d_call: -; v_call: TRBV4-2; cdr3_aa: CASSQGSGDYNEQFF; cdr3_nt: TGTGCCAGCAGCCAAGGGAGCGGCGACTACAATGAGCAGTTCTTC
clone_size: -; j_call: TRBJ2-7; d_call: -; v_call: TRBV18; cdr3_aa: CASSPSTGTYEQYF; cdr3_nt: TGTGCCAGCTCACCCTCAACAGGGACCTACGAGCAGTACTTC
clone_size: -; j_call: TRBJ2-3; d_call: TRBD2; v_call: TRBV7-2; cdr3_aa: CASSPGLAGETSTDTQYF; cdr3_nt: TGTGCCAGCAGCCCGGGACTAGCGGGTGAGACTAGCACAGATACGCAGTATTTT
clone_size: -; j_call: TRBJ1-1; d_call: -; v_call: TRBV19; cdr3_aa: CASSIVGQGSAAFF; cdr3_nt: TGTGCCAGTAGTATAGTAGGGCAGGGGTCAGCCGCTTTCTTT
clone_size: -; j_call: TRBJ2-1; d_call: TRBD1; v_call: TRBV5-4; cdr3_aa: CASSGRGQGIRWGVYEQFF; cdr3_nt: TGTGCCAGCAGCGGGAGGGGACAGGGTATCAGGTGGGGTGTGTATGAGCAGTTCTTC
clone_size: once; j_call: TRBJ1-4; d_call: -; v_call: TRBV6-5; cdr3_aa: CASSPTNEKLFF; cdr3_nt: TGTGCCAGCAGTCCGACTAATGAAAAACTGTTTTTT
clone_size: -; j_call: TRBJ2-5; d_call: -; v_call: TRBV18; cdr3_aa: CASSPYAGEQETQYF; cdr3_nt: TGTGCCAGCTCACCATACGCAGGGGAACAAGAGACCCAGTACTTC
clone_size: -; j_call: TRBJ1-6; d_call: TRBD1; v_call: TRBV7-8; cdr3_aa: CASSRRDSSYNSPLHF; cdr3_nt: TGTGCCAGCAGCCGGAGGGACAGCTCCTATAATTCACCCCTCCACTTT
clone_size: -; j_call: TRBJ2-5; d_call: TRBD1; v_call: TRBV7-9; cdr3_aa: CASSLAPGGGQETQYF; cdr3_nt: TGTGCCAGCAGCTTAGCGCCAGGGGGTGGGCAAGAGACCCAGTACTTC
clone_size: -; j_call: TRBJ1-6; d_call: TRBD1; v_call: TRBV11-2; cdr3_aa: CASSSAGGGPLHF; cdr3_nt: TGTGCCAGCAGCTCAGCAGGGGGAGGACCCCTCCACTTT
clone_size: -; j_call: TRBJ2-1; d_call: TRBD2; v_call: TRBV5-8; cdr3_aa: CASSLRGDRPYNEQFF; cdr3_nt: TGTGCCAGCAGCTTGCGGGGGGACCGACCGTACAATGAGCAGTTCTTC
clone_size: -; j_call: TRBJ2-7; d_call: -; v_call: TRBV27; cdr3_aa: CASTSTDTYEQYF; cdr3_nt: TGTGCCAGCACTTCGACAGACACCTACGAGCAGTACTTC
clone_size: -; j_call: TRBJ2-5; d_call: -; v_call: TRBV2; cdr3_aa: CASSGGSPGETQYF; cdr3_nt: TGTGCCAGCAGTGGAGGCAGTCCTGGGGAGACCCAGTACTTC
clone_size: -; j_call: TRBJ1-6; d_call: -; v_call: TRBV5-8; cdr3_aa: CASSLGQGFSPLHF; cdr3_nt: TGTGCCAGCAGCTTGGGGCAGGGCTTTTCACCCCTCCACTTT
clone_size: -; j_call: TRBJ1-1; d_call: -; v_call: TRBV2; cdr3_aa: CASSTTDTEAFF; cdr3_nt: TGTGCCAGCAGCACCACGGACACTGAAGCTTTCTTT
clone_size: -; j_call: TRBJ1-2; d_call: -; v_call: TRBV20-1; cdr3_aa: CSARVDGYTF; cdr3_nt: TGCAGTGCCAGGGTGGATGGCTACACCTTC
clone_size: -; j_call: TRBJ1-1; d_call: -; v_call: TRBV5-4; cdr3_aa: CASSPRTNTEAFF; cdr3_nt: TGTGCCAGCAGCCCCAGAACGAACACTGAAGCTTTCTTT
clone_size: -; j_call: TRBJ2-3; d_call: -; v_call: TRBV5-4; cdr3_aa: CASSLNRDSGGTDTQYF; cdr3_nt: TGTGCCAGCAGCTTAAACCGGGACTCGGGGGGCACAGATACGCAGTATTTT